This entry describes one T cell receptor beta chain. Some clones are missing from TCRdb's copy, which holds only in-frame ones; the method was immunoSEQ multiplex PCR. Here the sample spans 57,000 or so clones, around 93% being singletons. The data were obtained in a study of T cell changes during pregnancy in multiple sclerosis. Germline V gene lookup returns CDR1 SQVTM and CDR2 ANQGSEA. V gave up 8 bases and J gave up 5 bases; unmatched junction bases: 8. The CDR3 loop spans 12 amino acids. The rearrangement links TRBV29-1 to TRBJ2-5; 7 nucleotides match TRBD2. This clonotype was obtained from a female donor in good health, enrolled as a control in a pregnancy study. The sample consisted of peripheral blood, taken after pregnancy. The CDR3 DNA sequence: TGCAGCTGGGAGGGGCCCGGGGAGACCCAGTACTTC. Its protein is CSWEGPGETQYF. The whole variable domain, filled in from reference TRBV29-1 and TRBJ2-5, reads SAVISQKPSRDICQRGTSLTIQCQVDSQVTMMFWYRQQPGQSLTLIATANQGSEATYESGFVIDKFPISRPNLTFSTLTVSNMSPEDSSIYLCSWEGPGETQYFGPGTRLLVL.